What follows are 23 T cell receptor beta chains derived from one specimen sequenced in a study of post-analysis software for immune sequencing data. These TCRs' antigens remain unknown. Points from the study as a whole: Patients used a handful of TRBV segments, including TRBV5-6, TRBV5-1 and TRBV20-1, more often than controls.

Unique molecular identifiers featured in each of the TCR beta cDNA libraries. TCRdb used MiXCR to reprocess the PCR reads, holding one entry per CDR3 protein. There are approximately 730,000 distinct CDR3 sequences in the sample; 25% to 30% occur only once, and approximately 0.6% lies in the top ten. The sample comprised blood. The receptor source for this set is a girl aged 10 to 17 with multiple sclerosis.

The chain couples TRBV5-1 to TRBJ2-2; D possibly corresponds to TRBD1 (6 bases). V was clipped by 0 bases and J by 6 bases, with 12 bases between them. Germline assignment: CDR1 SGHRS and CDR2 YFSETQ. The CDR3 contains 15 residues. The CDR3 loop is CASSLDRDRAGELFF. The CDR3 DNA reads as TGCGCCAGCAGCTTGGACAGGGACCGCGCCGGGGAGCTGTTTTTT.

In this sample, this clonotype turned up a few times. The chain employs TRBV24-1 and TRBJ2-1; the match to TRBD1 covers 8 bases. Trimming at V came to 3 bases and at J to 6 bases, leaving 9 bases not matched to a gene. Germline assignment: CDR1 KGHDR and CDR2 SFDVKD. The CDR3 has 16 amino acids. The CDR3 region has the DNA TGTGCCACCAGTGATATCAGGGGGCGTTGGGGCAATGAGCAGTTCTTC. Its translation: CATSDIRGRWGNEQFF.

The chain uses TRBV20-1 and TRBJ2-5; D is undetermined. V gave up 7 bases and J gave up 11 bases, with 14 bases separating them. Germline lookup yields CDR1 DFQATT and CDR2 SNEGSKA (reference sequence). CDR3 length: 10 residues. The CDR3 region has the DNA TGCAGTGTTTGGGCTGAGGAGCAGTACTTC. Amino acid sequence: CSVWAEEQYF.

With respect to this clonotype: The junction differs from germline at one of its ends, possibly a read error. The J gene is TRBJ2-3, the V gene TRBV7-2; 11 bases are shared with TRBD2. The CDR3 is 17 residues long. Germline lookup yields CDR1 SGHTA and CDR2 FQGNSA. Written as DNA, the CDR3 is TGTGCCAGCAGCATACCTGGGACTAGCGGAGGCACAGATGCGCAGTATTTT. Protein: CASSIPGTSGGTDAQYF. The variable domain in full, with the rest retrieved from reference TRBV7-2 and TRBJ2-3, is GAGVSQSPSNKVTEKGKDVELRCDPISGHTALYWYRQSLGQGLEFLIYFQGNSAPDKSGLPSDRFSAERTGGSVSTLTIQRTQQEDSAVYLCASSIPGTSGGTDAQYFGPGTRLTVL.

V gene TRBV20-1 combines with J gene TRBJ2-1; 9 nucleotides agree with TRBD1. V lost 1 base to trimming and J lost 1 base; unmatched junction nucleotides: 2. Germline values: CDR1 DFQATT, CDR2 SNEGSKA (reference sequence). The CDR3 is made up of 15 amino acids. In DNA form, the CDR3 reads TGCAGTGCTAGAGGGGGACAGGGTTCCTACAATGAGCAGTTCTTC. Its protein is CSARGGQGSYNEQFF.

This clonotype was picked up a small number of times. The chain has TRBV20-1 and TRBJ2-5; TRBD2 agrees at 9 bases. Trimming cost V 6 bases and J 9 bases; bases outside gene matches: 14. Germline loops: CDR1 DFQATT, CDR2 SNEGSKA (reference sequence). CDR3 length equals 14 residues. The CDR3 spells CSAIIAGALRAQYF. The CDR3 coding sequence is TGCAGTGCCATTATAGCGGGGGCCCTGAGGGCCCAGTACTTC.

This clonotype occurred a few times. The chain couples TRBV5-1 to TRBJ2-5, with D unresolved. This CDR3 is 11 amino acids long. V dropped 4 bases and J dropped 10 bases, with 11 bases sitting between them. In germline, CDR1 is SGHRS, CDR2 YFSETQ. The CDR3 region is CASSPGLDQYF. The CDR3 DNA follows: TGCGCCAGCAGCCCTGGGCTGGACCAGTACTTC.

This clonotype has just one count. The chain combines TRBV29-1 with TRBJ1-2, with D possibly matching TRBD1 (6 bases). The CDR3 consists of 12 residues. The germline V gene encodes CDR1 SQVTM and CDR2 ANQGSEA. V shed 5 bases and J shed 2 bases, with 9 bases lying between them. In DNA, the CDR3 is TGCAGCGTTTGGGGGCCGAACTATGGCTACACCTTC. Translation gives CSVWGPNYGYTF.

The chain carries TRBV20-1 and TRBJ2-1; TRBD2 matches 7 bases. The CDR3 extends over 16 amino acids. Per the germline V gene, CDR1 is DFQATT and CDR2 is SNEGSKA (reference sequence). The V segment lost 0 bases and the J segment 10 bases; nucleotides outside the gene matches: 15. The CDR3 loop is CSARDPSGKLGVEQFF. CDR3 DNA sequence: TGCAGTGCTAGAGATCCCAGCGGGAAGTTGGGAGTCGAGCAGTTCTTC.

V and J are TRBV3-1 and TRBJ1-6, with 8 bases lining up with TRBD1. Per germline, CDR1 LGHDT and CDR2 YNNKEL (reference sequence). After removal of 7 bases from V and 3 bases from J, the junction contained 5 bases not matched to a gene. The CDR3 is 15 amino acids. The CDR3 DNA reads as TGTGCCAGCACGTCCGGGACAGGCTATAATTCACCCCTCCACTTT. As protein: CASTSGTGYNSPLHF. The full variable domain, its missing parts supplied by reference TRBV3-1 and TRBJ1-6, is DTAVSQTPKYLVTQMGNDKSIKCEQNLGHDTMYWYKQDSKKFLKIMFSYNNKELIINETVPNRFSPKSPDKAHLNLHINSLELGDSAVYFCASTSGTGYNSPLHFGNGTRLTVT.

This clonotype came up a few times. The chain uses TRBV7-9 and TRBJ2-7, with D maybe TRBD2 (6 bases). The germline V gene has CDR1 SEHNR and CDR2 FQNEAQ (reference sequence). This CDR3 contains 16 residues. V was clipped by 0 bases and J by 0 bases, with 12 bases between them. Here the CDR3 DNA reads TGTGCCAGCAGCTTAGCGGAGGGGACCAGCTCCTACGAGCAGTACTTC. Protein sequence: CASSLAEGTSSYEQYF. Full variable domain (outside the CDR3, taken from reference TRBV7-9 and TRBJ2-7): DTGVSQNPRHKITKRGQNVTFRCDPISEHNRLYWYRQTLGQGPEFLTYFQNEAQLEKSRLLSDRFSAERPKGSFSTLEIQRTEQGDSAMYLCASSLAEGTSSYEQYFGPGTRLTVT.

The rearrangement links TRBV7-9 to TRBJ2-3; 8 bases agree with TRBD2. This CDR3 region has 14 residues. Germline V lookup: CDR1 SEHNR, CDR2 FQNEAQ (reference sequence). Germline trimming cut 10 bases from V and 0 bases from J; bases unmatched to any gene: 6. CDR3 loop: CATGVAGSTDTQYF. The CDR3 DNA reads as TGTGCCACCGGAGTAGCGGGGAGCACAGATACGCAGTATTTT.

The CDR3 loop is CASSLLGQAQETQYF. Written as DNA, the CDR3 is TGTGCCAGCAGTTTATTGGGACAGGCCCAAGAGACCCAGTACTTC. The rearrangement links TRBV28 to TRBJ2-5; 8 positions match TRBD1. CDR1 MDHEN and CDR2 SYDVKM come from the germline V gene. This CDR3 contains 15 residues. V gave up 1 base and J gave up 1 base; unmatched junction bases: 2. Combining the CDR3 with reference TRBV28 and TRBJ2-5 gives the whole variable domain DVKVTQSSRYLVKRTGEKVFLECVQDMDHENMFWYRQDPGLGLRLIYFSYDVKMKEKGDIPEGYSVSREKKERFSLILESASTNQTSMYLCASSLLGQAQETQYFGPGTRLLVL.

The chain combines TRBV10-3 with TRBJ2-3; TRBD1 aligns across 7 bases. With V trimmed by 6 bases and J by 2 bases, 5 bases remained unmatched. This CDR3 region has 14 residues. The germline gives CDR1 ENHRY, CDR2 SYGVKD. The DNA of the CDR3 is TGTGCCATCAGCCCGGGACAGTCCACAGATACGCAGTATTTT. Protein sequence: CAISPGQSTDTQYF.

The chain is built from TRBV3-1 and TRBJ2-1; TRBD1 might be the D (5 bases). With 6 bases removed from V and 10 bases from J, the gap between germline ends came to 13 bases. Germline CDR1 and CDR2: LGHDT and YNNKEL (reference sequence). The CDR3 is 12 residues long. The CDR3 spells CASSRNRGEQFF. The CDR3 DNA is TGTGCCAGCAGTCGTAATAGGGGAGAGCAGTTCTTC.

The chain has TRBV15 and TRBJ2-1; 7 bases are shared with TRBD2. This CDR3 comprises 15 residues. From germline, CDR1 is LNHNV and CDR2 YYDKDF (reference sequence). V lost 6 bases and J lost 7; bases outside the gene matches: 12. CDR3 protein: CATSLWGGKLNEQFF. CDR3 DNA sequence: TGTGCCACCAGTCTCTGGGGGGGAAAGTTAAATGAGCAGTTCTTC.

This sequence joins TRBV4-1 and TRBJ2-3, with D possibly called TRBD1 or TRBD2 (5 bases each). V gave up 5 bases and J gave up 0 bases, with 9 bases separating them. This CDR3 is built from 14 residues. The germline CDR1 and CDR2 sequences are MGHRA and YSYEKL. CDR3 DNA: TGCGCCAGCAGCGGGGGAGTGAGCACAGATACGCAGTATTTT. This gives the protein CASSGGVSTDTQYF.

This chain connects TRBV2 to TRBJ2-3; the D gene is possibly TRBD2 (6 bases). V lost 3 bases and J lost 3, with 13 bases in between. Germline values: CDR1 SNHLY, CDR2 FYNNEI. The CDR3 spans 15 residues. CDR3 sequence (DNA): TGTGCCAGCAGTGAGATGGGGAGGAGGACAGATACGCAGTATTTT. This codes for CASSEMGRRTDTQYF.

Only a few counts were recorded for this clonotype. This sequence joins TRBV5-1 and TRBJ2-3, with 9 bases that match TRBD2. V lost 2 bases and J lost 1; bases outside the gene matches: 5. In germline, CDR1 is SGHRS, CDR2 YFSETQ. The CDR3 runs 16 residues. CDR3: CASSLIGGRGTDTQYF. The CDR3 nucleotides are TGCGCCAGCAGCTTAATCGGCGGGAGGGGCACAGATACGCAGTATTTT.

This CDR3 reads CASSLLMRQGPRGDTGELFF. In DNA, the CDR3 is TGTGCCAGCAGCCTATTGATGAGACAGGGACCCCGCGGGGACACCGGGGAGCTGTTTTTT. The chain uses TRBV6-1 and TRBJ2-2, with D possibly matching TRBD1 (7 bases). V was pared by 6 bases and J by 3 bases, with 29 bases between. This CDR3 has 20 amino acids. From germline, CDR1 is MNHNS and CDR2 SASEGT.

This clonotype has just a few counts. CDR3 coding DNA: TGTGCCAGCAGCCAAGTTCTGGGTTCGACTGAGCAGTTCTTC. Its protein product is CASSQVLGSTEQFF. This chain links TRBV14 with TRBJ2-1; D is undetermined. Germline values: CDR1 SGHDN, CDR2 FVKESK. V lost 1 base and J 9 bases, leaving 13 bases between the germline ends. The CDR3 spans 14 residues.

This clonotype was seen a few times. The V call is TRBV7-9, the J call TRBJ2-7; D call uncertain. Germline values: CDR1 SEHNR, CDR2 FQNEAQ (reference sequence). Trimming pared 3 bases from V and 3 bases from J, leaving 12 bases between. The length of the CDR3 is 14 residues. The CDR3 reads CASSFALRSYEQYF. Written as DNA, the CDR3 is TGTGCCAGCAGCTTTGCACTCCGCAGCTACGAGCAGTACTTC.

As to this clonotype: The junction departs from germline at one end; a sequencing error may be responsible. Here the CDR3 DNA reads TGTGCCAGCAGCCAAGCGACTAACTATGACTACACCTTC. Translation: CASSQATNYDYTF. V and J are TRBV3-1 and TRBJ1-2; D gene uncertain. Germline V gives CDR1 LGHDT, CDR2 YNNKEL (reference sequence). The CDR3 consists of 13 residues.